This entry is about one T cell receptor beta chain. Sequencing was performed with immunoSEQ multiplex PCR; in TCRdb, only in-frame clones are kept and a portion is missing. The sample lists roughly 60,000 clones, 85% to 90% occurring once. V was pared by 5 bases and J by 1 base, with 14 bases between. Germline-derived CDR1 and CDR2 are SQVTM and ANQGSEA. The CDR3 totals 14 residues. This record comes from a study of OX40 agonist ivuxolimab in advanced cancers. This sample comprised CD4+ or CD8+ T cells sorted from blood, obtained in a trial of the OX40 agonist ivuxolimab. The TCR sequence derives from an adult with an advanced solid tumor such as melanoma, head and neck, liver or kidney cancer. The chain recombines TRBV29-1 with TRBJ1-1, with D tentatively TRBD1 (6 bases). The CDR3 sequence: CSVLRGAGNTEAFF. The CDR3 DNA follows: TGCAGCGTTCTCAGGGGAGCGGGGAACACTGAAGCTTTCTTT.